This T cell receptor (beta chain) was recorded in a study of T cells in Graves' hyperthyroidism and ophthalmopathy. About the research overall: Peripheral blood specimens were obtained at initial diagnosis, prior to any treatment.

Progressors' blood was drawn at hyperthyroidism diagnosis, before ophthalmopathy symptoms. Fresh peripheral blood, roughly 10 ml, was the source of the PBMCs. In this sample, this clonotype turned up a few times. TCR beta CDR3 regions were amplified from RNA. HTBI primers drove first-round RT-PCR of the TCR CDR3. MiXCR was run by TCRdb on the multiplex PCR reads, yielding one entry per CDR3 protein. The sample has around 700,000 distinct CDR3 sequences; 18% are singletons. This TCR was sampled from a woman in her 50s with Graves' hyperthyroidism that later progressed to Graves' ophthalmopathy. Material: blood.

CDR3 sequence reads: CASSPTGVVDEKLFF. CDR3 bases: TGTGCCAGCAGCCCTACAGGGGTTGTGGATGAAAAACTGTTTTTT. The rearrangement uses TRBV12-3 or TRBV12-4 and TRBJ1-4; TRBD1 matches 7 bases. V lost 6 bases and J lost 6; bases outside the gene matches: 10. This CDR3 is 15 amino acids long.